The 25 T cell receptor beta chains in this list originate from one sample, sequenced in a study of CD8 T cells in ankylosing spondylitis. TCRdb re-analysed the 5' RACE reads in MiXCR, keeping a single row per CDR3 protein. This table holds about 280,000 distinct CDR3 sequences, 20% found once. Sequenced: blood, either unsorted or a sorted T cell fraction (not recorded which). These receptors were obtained from a male donor with ankylosing spondylitis or in good health (not recorded which).

A few counts support this clonotype. V and J are TRBV6-5 and TRBJ2-5; D is unclear. Trimming left V 2 bases short and J 7 bases short, with 11 bases between. The germline CDR1 and CDR2 sequences are MNHEY and SVGAGI. The CDR3 is 13 amino acids. The CDR3 region has the DNA TGTGCCAGCAGTTACAGAGGAATGGGGACCCAGTACTTC. Its translation is CASSYRGMGTQYF.

CDR3 DNA sequence: TGCAGTGCTAGAGGGGGCGGGAGCCCCTACAATGAGCAGTTCTTC. It specifies CSARGGGSPYNEQFF. The chain uses TRBV20-1 and TRBJ2-1; 7 bases map to TRBD2. V trimming: 1 base; J trimming: 2 bases; junction bases outside the gene matches: 5. Germline lookup yields CDR1 DFQATT and CDR2 SNEGSKA (reference sequence). CDR3 length: 15 residues.

This clonotype showed up just a few times. The chain combines TRBV6-5 with TRBJ1-1, with D perhaps TRBD1 (5 bases). This CDR3 contains 16 residues. The V end lost 2 bases, the J end lost 4 bases, and 17 bases lay between the germline ends. Looked up from germline, CDR1 is MNHEY and CDR2 is SVGAGI. CDR3 coding DNA: TGTGCCAGCAGTTACCGGGTGGGGACGGGGGTCACTGAAGCTTTCTTT. Translated, it gives CASSYRVGTGVTEAFF.

The chain joins TRBV12-3 or TRBV12-4 to TRBJ2-1, with TRBD1 as a possible D gene (6 bases). This CDR3 has 15 amino acids. V was cut by 5 bases and J by 7 bases, with 18 bases left in between. CDR3 sequence reads: CASSLGQNVRNEQFF. The CDR3 DNA sequence: TGTGCCAGCAGTCTCGGACAGAACGTACGGAATGAGCAGTTCTTC.

The chain uses TRBV7-2 and TRBJ1-3, with a weak D call TRBD1 (5 bases). Trimming cost V 3 bases and J 4 bases, with 10 bases left between them. The length of the CDR3 is 14 residues. From germline, CDR1 is SGHTA and CDR2 FQGNSA. For the CDR3, the DNA is TGTGCCAGCAGCTTTAAGGGGTCCGGAAACACCATATATTTT. The encoded protein is CASSFKGSGNTIYF.

This clonotype was observed many times. This chain connects TRBV4-2 to TRBJ1-2, with 10 bases identical to TRBD1. With V trimmed by 0 bases and J by 14 bases, 12 bases remained unmatched. The CDR3 length is 15 residues. Looked up from germline, CDR1 is LGHNA and CDR2 is YNFKEQ. The DNA of the CDR3 is TGTGCCAGCAGCCAAGACCCGGCGACAGGGGGCTTGAATACCTTC. This translates into CASSQDPATGGLNTF.

This clonotype came up many times. V gene TRBV28 combines with J gene TRBJ1-1, with D uncertain. This CDR3 is built from 12 residues. Trimming left V 7 bases short and J 0 bases short, with 6 bases between. CDR1 is MDHEN, CDR2 SYDVKM, per germline. CDR3 nucleotide sequence: TGTGCCAGCATTACAGTGAACACTGAAGCTTTCTTT. It specifies CASITVNTEAFF.

V and J are TRBV24-1 and TRBJ1-5; TRBD1 aligns across 11 bases. The ends lost 5 bases at V and 0 bases at J; junction bases unmatched: 11. Germline V gene lookup returns CDR1 KGHDR and CDR2 SFDVKD. The CDR3 runs to 19 residues. The CDR3 region is CATSAQGQGASYSNQPQHF. The CDR3 bases are TGTGCCACCAGTGCCCAAGGACAGGGGGCGTCGTATAGCAATCAGCCCCAGCATTTT.

The chain recombines TRBV5-1 with TRBJ2-3, with TRBD2 matching 10 bases. Trimming removed 4 bases from V and 1 base from J; junction bases left unmatched: 3. The CDR3 contains 15 residues. The germline V gene has CDR1 SGHRS and CDR2 YFSETQ. The CDR3 nucleotides are TGCGCCAGCAGCACCGGACTAGCGGGCACAGATACGCAGTATTTT. This encodes CASSTGLAGTDTQYF.

The sample holds a few counts of this clonotype. V and J are TRBV9 and TRBJ2-2; 7 bases map to TRBD1. This CDR3 has 14 residues. V gave up 3 bases and J gave up 5 bases; unmatched junction bases: 4. Germline V CDR1 and CDR2: SGDLS, YYNGEE. In nucleotides, the CDR3 is TGTGCCAGCAGCGGACAGGGTTTGACCGGGGAGCTGTTTTTT. Amino acid sequence: CASSGQGLTGELFF.

The rearrangement joins TRBV27 to TRBJ1-5; 9 nucleotides agree with TRBD1. Germline CDR1 reads MNHEY; CDR2 reads SMNVEV (reference sequence). The V segment lost 6 bases and the J segment 0 bases; nucleotides outside the gene matches: 12. The CDR3 extends over 18 amino acids. The CDR3: CASSPWTGARYSNQPQHF. The CDR3 coding sequence is TGTGCCAGCAGCCCCTGGACAGGGGCCAGATATAGCAATCAGCCCCAGCATTTT.

This clonotype has only a few counts. This chain links TRBV12-3 or TRBV12-4 with TRBJ1-5, with no clear D. V gave up 6 bases and J gave up 7 bases, with 16 bases separating them. The CDR3 covers 14 residues. The CDR3 region is CASSLYIAGQPQHF. Written as DNA, the CDR3 is TGTGCCAGCAGCCTCTATATCGCTGGGCAGCCCCAGCATTTT.

The count of this clonotype is one. The chain carries TRBV5-1 and TRBJ2-2; 8 nucleotides line up with TRBD2. The germline CDR1 and CDR2 sequences are SGHRS and YFSETQ. Trimming removed 5 bases from V and 0 bases from J; junction bases left unmatched: 12. The CDR3 consists of 18 residues. DNA of the CDR3: TGCGCCAGCAGTTATGGAGGACTAGCACCATCGAACACCGGGGAGCTGTTTTTT. Its translation is CASSYGGLAPSNTGELFF.

The J gene is TRBJ2-1, the V gene TRBV7-6; the D gene is possibly TRBD1 (6 bases). Germline V gives CDR1 SGHVS, CDR2 FNYEAQ. The CDR3 extends over 16 amino acids. V was trimmed by 2 bases and J by 5 bases, leaving 16 bases between them. The CDR3 DNA is TGTGCCAGCAGCTTAAATCCCTTCGACAGGAACAATGAGCAGTTCTTC. It specifies CASSLNPFDRNNEQFF.

V and J are TRBV6-1 and TRBJ2-7; a weak D match, TRBD2 (7 bases). Deletions cut 1 base from V and 1 base from J, with 14 bases between. In germline, CDR1 is MNHNS, CDR2 SASEGT. The CDR3 runs to 16 residues. The CDR3 region is CASSEEMGGGSYEQYV. CDR3 in DNA: TGTGCCAGCAGTGAAGAAATGGGAGGGGGGTCCTACGAGCAGTACGTC.

V is TRBV6-2 or TRBV6-3 and J is TRBJ2-5; D perhaps matches TRBD1 (7 bases). The length of the CDR3 is 14 residues. Germline V CDR1 and CDR2: MNHEY, SVGEGT. The V end was cut by 5 bases, the J end by 4 bases, with 14 bases between. The CDR3 coding sequence is TGTGCCAGCAGTGCGGGACAGCGTTTAGAGACCCAGTACTTC. Translating it yields CASSAGQRLETQYF.

CDR3 DNA: TGCGCCAGCAGCTCGTCCCTGGGTTCGAGCACAGATACGCAGTATTTT. Amino acid sequence: CASSSSLGSSTDTQYF. The genes are TRBV5-1 and TRBJ2-3; D is unresolved. V lost 3 bases and J lost 0, with 14 bases in between. The CDR3 has 16 amino acids. Germline lookup yields CDR1 SGHRS and CDR2 YFSETQ.

V is TRBV29-1 and J is TRBJ1-4; TRBD1 matches at 8 bases. CDR1 and CDR2 from the germline V gene are SQVTM and ANQGSEA. Germline trimming cut 4 bases from V and 3 bases from J; bases unmatched to any gene: 4. This CDR3 spans 14 amino acids. CDR3 sequence reads: CSVGKTGANEKLFF. The CDR3 nucleotides read TGCAGCGTTGGAAAGACAGGGGCTAATGAAAAACTGTTTTTT. Looking up the rest from reference TRBV29-1 and TRBJ1-4 gives the full variable domain: SAVISQKPSRDICQRGTSLTIQCQVDSQVTMMFWYRQQPGQSLTLIATANQGSEATYESGFVIDKFPISRPNLTFSTLTVSNMSPEDSSIYLCSVGKTGANEKLFFGSGTQLSVL.

The chain combines TRBV19 with TRBJ1-5; D remains unclear. Trimming left V 10 bases short and J 0 bases short, with 19 bases between. This CDR3 has 16 residues. Germline CDR1 reads LNHDA; CDR2 reads SQIVND (reference sequence). This CDR3 is CATQKGAQYSNQPQHF. The CDR3 DNA sequence: TGTGCCACCCAGAAGGGAGCCCAGTATAGCAATCAGCCCCAGCATTTT.

The chain employs TRBV5-1 and TRBJ2-3; a possible D gene is TRBD2 (5 bases). Trimming shortened V by 2 bases and J by 8 bases, and 21 bases separated the two germline ends. CDR3 size: 16 residues. Germline lookup yields CDR1 SGHRS and CDR2 YFSETQ. CDR3 in DNA: TGCGCCAGCAGCTTCGGCGGGTTGGCCACGAAGGTTACGCAGTATTTT. Its translation is CASSFGGLATKVTQYF.

This chain connects TRBV20-1 to TRBJ2-1; the match to TRBD1 covers 10 bases. V shed 0 bases, J shed 7 bases, and the junction held 6 bases outside the gene matches. CDR1 DFQATT and CDR2 SNEGSKA come from the germline V gene (reference sequence). The CDR3 runs 15 residues. Here the CDR3 reads CSARDRQGARNEQFF. The CDR3 bases are TGCAGTGCTAGAGATAGACAGGGGGCGAGGAATGAGCAGTTCTTC.

This clonotype was detected ten times or more. The rearrangement joins TRBV7-6 to TRBJ1-1, with D possibly TRBD1 on 5 matching bases. The CDR3 totals 15 residues. V gave up 5 bases and J gave up 4 bases, with 17 bases separating them. Germline CDR1 is SGHVS and CDR2 is FNYEAQ. The DNA of the CDR3 is TGTGCCAGCAGCCGGTCGGGGGGTCGGGGCACTGAAGCTTTCTTT. Its translation: CASSRSGGRGTEAFF.

This clonotype was recorded many times. This chain uses TRBV10-2 with TRBJ2-3; 9 nucleotides agree with TRBD2. This CDR3 spans 14 amino acids. CDR1 is WSHSY, CDR2 SAAADI, per germline. V was pared by 10 bases and J by 0 bases, with 5 bases of the junction left unmatched. The CDR3 region has the DNA TGCGCCATCAAAGCGGGAGGAAGCACAGATACGCAGTATTTT. Amino acids: CAIKAGGSTDTQYF.

The V gene is TRBV4-1, the J gene TRBJ1-1, with D possibly TRBD1 on 5 matching bases. From germline, CDR1 is MGHRA and CDR2 YSYEKL. The CDR3 is made up of 18 amino acids. V was cut by 1 base and J by 5 bases, with 23 bases left in between. CDR3 nucleotides: TGCGCCAGCAGCCAAGCGGAATCCGGGCGGGCAGGGAGGACTGAAGCTTTCTTT. This encodes CASSQAESGRAGRTEAFF.

The genes are TRBV12-3 or TRBV12-4 and TRBJ2-7, with D possibly TRBD2 on 7 matching bases. V was cut by 5 bases and J by 4 bases, with 15 bases left in between. The CDR3 consists of 14 residues. DNA of the CDR3: TGTGCCAGCAGTCGCGACGGGGGGCGTTACGAGCAGTACGTC. This gives the protein CASSRDGGRYEQYV.